The next 29 T cell receptor beta chains were all read from a single sample in a study of Graves' ophthalmopathy and Graves' hyperthyroidism (dated by TCRdb to 2017 to 2018). Sequencing used an Illumina HiSeq 2000. For repertoire sequencing, the TCR beta CDR3 regions were amplified from RNA transcripts. HTBI primers and the Qiagen OneStep RT-PCR kit were used in a first-round RT-PCR, which was followed by a second-round multiplex PCR, size selection and purification. TCRdb itself trimmed the public reads at Q25 with fastp, ran MiXCR and retained productive beta chains. Here each entry gathers all rows of one CDR3 protein and keeps the most common genes and DNA. The sample records a few hundred thousand distinct CDR3 sequences, roughly a sixth of which are singletons. Roughly 2.3% of the sample comes from the top ten. Sample: peripheral blood. The receptor source for this set is an adult woman with stable Graves' hyperthyroidism.

The chain couples TRBV28 to TRBJ2-7, with 9 bases lining up with TRBD1. Trimming at V came to 5 bases and at J to 3 bases, leaving 8 bases not matched to a gene. The CDR3 has 15 residues. Germline CDR1 and CDR2: MDHEN and SYDVKM. The CDR3 is CASSKQGAVRYEQYF. The CDR3 nucleotides read TGTGCCAGCAGTAAACAGGGGGCGGTACGCTACGAGCAGTACTTC.

The sample holds a few counts of this clonotype. A read error may produce the germline difference seen at one junction end. The chain joins TRBV28 to TRBJ1-2; 7 bases match TRBD1. This CDR3 is 19 amino acids long. In germline, CDR1 is MDHEN, CDR2 SYDVKM. The CDR3 nucleotides read TGTGCCAGCCGAACCAGGGGGGCCCCAGGCTTCCGCAGGAGAGCTGGCCACACCTTC. Protein product: CASRTRGAPGFRRRAGHTF.

This clonotype has a count of ten or more. The chain carries TRBV4-3 and TRBJ2-2, with a tentative D call TRBD2 (5 bases). V was clipped by 0 bases and J by 7 bases, with 12 bases between them. The CDR3 runs 15 residues. Per the germline V gene, CDR1 is LGHNA and CDR2 is YSLEER. The CDR3 here is CASSQEYGGGGELFF. The DNA for the CDR3 is TGCGCCAGCAGCCAAGAATATGGAGGTGGCGGGGAGCTGTTTTTT.

This clonotype turned up a few times. A much more abundant neighbour one base away suggests this may be a read error. The chain has TRBV19 and TRBJ2-5; TRBD2 matches at 7 bases. Germline V gives CDR1 LNHDA, CDR2 SQIVND (reference sequence). There are 13 residues in the CDR3. CDR3 nucleotide sequence: TGTGCCAGTAGGAGCGCGGGAGCAGAGACCCGGTACTTC. It is translated as CASRSAGAETRYF. The complete variable domain, with remaining parts taken from reference TRBV19 and TRBJ2-5, reads DGGITQSPKYLFRKEGQNVTLSCEQNLNHDAMYWYRQDPGQGLRLIYYSQIVNDFQKGDIAEGYSVSREKKESFPLTVTSAQKNPTAFYLCASRSAGAETRYFGPGTRLLVL.

This clonotype was detected many times. The V gene is TRBV7-2, the J gene TRBJ2-5; TRBD2 aligns across 8 bases. The CDR3 has 20 residues. With 2 bases clipped from V and 5 bases from J, the junction kept 22 bases outside the gene matches. Germline V lookup: CDR1 SGHTA, CDR2 FQGNSA. CDR3: CASSLRTPEWPSGRRETQYF. The DNA of the CDR3 is TGTGCCAGCAGCTTAAGGACCCCTGAATGGCCTAGCGGGCGTCGGGAGACCCAGTACTTC.

This clonotype showed up many times. J is TRBJ1-1 and V is TRBV29-1; D is ambiguous. Looked up from germline, CDR1 is SQVTM and CDR2 is ANQGSEA. The CDR3 sequence is 11 residues long. With 7 bases removed from V and 5 bases from J, the gap between germline ends came to 11 bases. In DNA form, the CDR3 reads TGCAGCGGAACGGAGGGAACTGAAGCTTTCTTT. Its protein product is CSGTEGTEAFF.

In its sample, this clonotype was seen many times. V and J are TRBV27 and TRBJ2-7; TRBD2 aligns across 7 bases. Germline V lookup: CDR1 MNHEY, CDR2 SMNVEV (reference sequence). This CDR3 contains 14 residues. The V segment lost 5 bases and the J segment 4 bases; nucleotides outside the gene matches: 8. This CDR3 reads CASSPREGRYEQYF. CDR3 coding DNA: TGTGCCAGCAGTCCAAGGGAGGGCCGATACGAGCAGTACTTC.

This clonotype was seen many times. The chain has TRBV2 and TRBJ1-2; D gene unclear. The germline V gene has CDR1 SNHLY and CDR2 FYNNEI. The CDR3 has 15 amino acids. Trimming took off 0 bases at V and 8 bases at J, with 16 bases between the two ends. CDR3 in amino acids: CASSEAREPSNGYTF. Here the CDR3 DNA reads TGTGCCAGCAGTGAAGCGAGGGAACCCAGCAACGGCTACACCTTC.

This clonotype has just a few counts. This could be a read error, since a much larger clone is one nucleotide away. This chain links TRBV19 with TRBJ2-7; 11 nucleotides align to TRBD2. Trimming cost V 3 bases and J 0 bases; bases outside gene matches: 4. The CDR3 extends over 16 amino acids. Germline values: CDR1 LNHDA, CDR2 SQIVND (reference sequence). CDR3 residues: CASSIGLAGSSYEQYF. CDR3 in DNA: TGTGCCAGTAGTATTGGACTAGCGGGCAGCTCCTACGAGCAGTACTTC. The whole variable domain, remainder taken from reference TRBV19 and TRBJ2-7, is DGGITQSPKYLFRKEGQNVTLSCEQNLNHDAMYWYRQDPGQGLRLIYYSQIVNDFQKGDIAEGYSVSREKKESFPLTVTSAQKNPTAFYLCASSIGLAGSSYEQYFGPGTRLTVT.

This chain links TRBV30 with TRBJ1-1, with a possible D match to TRBD1 (5 bases). This CDR3 has 13 amino acids. The V gene's germline CDR1 is GTSNPN and CDR2 SVGIG (reference sequence). The V gene lost 3 bases and the J gene lost 1 base, with 9 bases spanning the gap. The CDR3 protein is CAWRGGENTEAFF. In nucleotides, the CDR3 is TGTGCCTGGAGGGGGGGAGAGAACACTGAAGCTTTCTTT.

The sample holds a few counts of this clonotype. A read error may account for a junction end that differs from germline. The chain employs TRBV6-2 or TRBV6-3 and TRBJ2-1; TRBD2 matches at 12 bases. The CDR3 extends over 18 amino acids. Germline CDR1 is MNHEY and CDR2 is SVGEGT. CDR3 in DNA: TGTGCCAGTCGCCGAGGGACTAGCGGGCGATTGGGAAACAATGAGAAGTTCTTC. Translation gives CASRRGTSGRLGNNEKFF.

In its sample, this clonotype was seen many times. The rearrangement links TRBV6-5 to TRBJ1-1, with TRBD1 identical over 7 bases. The CDR3 runs 14 residues. The germline V gene encodes CDR1 MNHEY and CDR2 SVGAGI. The ends lost 2 bases at V and 3 bases at J; junction bases unmatched: 3. CDR3 region: CASSYGQGDTEAFF. In DNA, the CDR3 is TGTGCCAGCAGTTACGGGCAGGGGGACACTGAAGCTTTCTTT.

This clonotype showed up many times. CDR3 loop: CASRLTRDTCEQYF. The CDR3 nucleotides are TGTGCCAGCCGCCTAACACGGGACACTTGCGAGCAGTACTTC. The genes are TRBV7-2 and TRBJ2-7, with a possible D match to TRBD1 (6 bases). From germline, CDR1 is SGHTA and CDR2 FQGNSA. This CDR3 has 14 residues. With 8 bases removed from V and 6 bases from J, the gap between germline ends came to 20 bases.

The J gene is TRBJ2-1, the V gene TRBV11-2; perhaps TRBD2 as D (5 bases). The CDR3 is 17 amino acids. Trimming left V 5 bases short and J 5 bases short, with 22 bases between. In germline, CDR1 is SGHAT, CDR2 FQNNGV. CDR3 sequence: CASSRRGARVMDNEQFF. The CDR3 DNA reads TGTGCCAGCAGCCGCCGGGGAGCGCGAGTAATGGACAATGAGCAGTTCTTC. The whole variable domain, filled in from reference TRBV11-2 and TRBJ2-1, reads EAGVAQSPRYKIIEKRQSVAFWCNPISGHATLYWYQQILGQGPKLLIQFQNNGVVDDSQLPKDRFSAERLKGVDSTLKIQPAKLEDSAVYLCASSRRGARVMDNEQFFGPGTRLTVL.

This clonotype was detected ten times or more. This chain joins TRBV25-1 and TRBJ1-1, with D possibly matching TRBD1 (5 bases). Looked up from germline, CDR1 is MGHDK and CDR2 is SYGVNS. The CDR3 consists of 14 residues. Trimming shortened V by 3 bases and J by 0 bases, and 8 bases separated the two germline ends. In nucleotides, the CDR3 is TGTGCCAGCAGTGACGGGACTTTGAACACTGAAGCTTTCTTT. The encoded protein is CASSDGTLNTEAFF. The entire variable domain, with the rest obtained from reference TRBV25-1 and TRBJ1-1, is as follows: EADIYQTPRYLVIGTGKKITLECSQTMGHDKMYWYQQDPGMELHLIHYSYGVNSTEKGDLSSESTVSRIRTEHFPLTLESARPSHTSQYLCASSDGTLNTEAFFGQGTRLTVV.

This chain uses TRBV12-3 or TRBV12-4 with TRBJ2-3, with a weak D call TRBD1 (5 bases). The CDR3 covers 11 residues. Trimming took off 6 bases at V and 11 bases at J, with 12 bases between the two ends. The DNA for the CDR3 is TGTGCCAGCAGAGAAGGGGTTTGGCAGTATTTT. This gives the protein CASREGVWQYF.

This clonotype was observed a handful of times. V gene TRBV11-2 combines with J gene TRBJ2-6, with D perhaps TRBD2 (6 bases). CDR3 length: 16 amino acids. Trimming shortened V by 1 base and J by 2 bases, and 9 bases separated the two germline ends. Germline CDR1 and CDR2: SGHAT and FQNNGV. This chain's CDR3 is CASSLGWRAGANVLTF. CDR3 DNA: TGTGCCAGCAGCTTAGGGTGGAGGGCTGGGGCCAACGTCCTGACTTTC.

A remark on this clonotype: Given the absence of the conserved phenylalanine or tryptophan at the CDR3 end, a read error is likely. The chain links TRBV12-3 or TRBV12-4 to TRBJ1-5, with a possible D match to TRBD1 (6 bases). With 3 bases removed from V and 6 bases from J, the gap between germline ends came to 9 bases. The length of the CDR3 is 13 residues. CDR3 region: CASSFSGVQPQHL. The CDR3 nucleotides read TGTGCCAGCAGTTTTTCAGGGGTTCAGCCCCAGCATTTG.

In this sample, this clonotype turned up many times. The CDR3 protein is CASNAKDRGSYEQYF. CDR3 nucleotides: TGTGCCAGCAACGCTAAGGACAGGGGGTCCTACGAGCAGTACTTC. The chain carries TRBV6-2 or TRBV6-3 and TRBJ2-7, with TRBD1 matching over 10 bases. The CDR3 extends over 15 amino acids. The germline CDR1 and CDR2 sequences are MNHEY and SVGEGT. The V gene end was trimmed by 7 bases and the J gene end by 1 base; junction bases not matched to a gene: 7.

V gene TRBV6-5 combines with J gene TRBJ1-5, with 10 bases identical to TRBD1. The CDR3 is 16 amino acids. The germline V gene encodes CDR1 MNHEY and CDR2 SVGAGI. V lost 4 bases to trimming and J lost 6 bases; unmatched junction nucleotides: 9. CDR3 bases: TGTGCCAGCAGTTCGTCTGGGGGACAGGGGAGTCAGCCCCAGCATTTT. Residues: CASSSSGGQGSQPQHF.

The chain recombines TRBV12-3 or TRBV12-4 with TRBJ1-5, with D uncertain. Between the trimmed V and J ends, which lost 3 bases and 6 bases, there was a span of 12 bases. The CDR3 extends over 14 amino acids. The CDR3 protein is CASSFSVGVQPQHF. The CDR3 DNA reads as TGTGCCAGCAGTTTTAGCGTCGGGGTTCAGCCCCAGCATTTT.

Note on this clonotype: Germline is not matched at one junction end, which may reflect a read error. This chain links TRBV3-1 with TRBJ2-2; TRBD2 agrees at 8 bases. Per germline, CDR1 LGHDT and CDR2 YNNKEL (reference sequence). CDR3 length: 15 amino acids. The DNA for the CDR3 is TGTGCCGGCAGCCCTACCGGGACTAGGGCTGGGGAGCTGTTTTTT. This codes for CAGSPTGTRAGELFF.

This clonotype was seen at least ten times. V usage is TRBV2 and J usage is TRBJ2-7, with D unresolved. CDR1 SNHLY and CDR2 FYNNEI come from the germline V gene. The CDR3 extends over 12 amino acids. Trimming took 8 bases from V and 0 from J, leaving 8 bases between them. The DNA of the CDR3 is TGTGCCAGCGGCGCGGACTCCTACGAGCAGTACTTC. Its protein product is CASGADSYEQYF. The whole variable domain, remainder taken from reference TRBV2 and TRBJ2-7, is EPEVTQTPSHQVTQMGQEVILRCVPISNHLYFYWYRQILGQKVEFLVSFYNNEISEKSEIFDDQFSVERPDGSNFTLKIRSTKLEDSAMYFCASGADSYEQYFGPGTRLTVT.

In this sample, this clonotype turned up many times. The chain is built from TRBV15 and TRBJ2-5; D gene uncertain. In germline, CDR1 is LNHNV, CDR2 YYDKDF (reference sequence). Trimming shortened V by 1 base and J by 4 bases, and 10 bases separated the two germline ends. The length of the CDR3 is 14 residues. Here the CDR3 reads CATSRGSYLETQYF. The CDR3 DNA follows: TGTGCCACCAGCAGAGGATCCTACTTAGAGACCCAGTACTTC.

The chain joins TRBV4-1 to TRBJ2-1; D is uncertain. Germline loops: CDR1 MGHRA, CDR2 YSYEKL. The V end was cut by 1 base, the J end by 1 base, with 2 bases between. This CDR3 spans 13 amino acids. In DNA form, the CDR3 reads TGCGCCAGCAGCCAAGTTTCCTACAATGAGCAGTTCTTC. It yields the protein CASSQVSYNEQFF.

This clonotype was observed many times. The J gene is TRBJ2-5, the V gene TRBV6-1, with 14 nucleotides matching TRBD2. The trim removed 6 bases at V and 5 bases at J, leaving 8 bases unmatched. The germline V gene has CDR1 MNHNS and CDR2 SASEGT. The CDR3 totals 16 residues. The CDR3 bases are TGTGCCAGCAGCCCTACCGGGACTAGCGGGAGCGAGACCCAGTACTTC. This codes for CASSPTGTSGSETQYF.

The rearrangement links TRBV6-1 to TRBJ1-6; D is unresolved. V was pared by 1 base and J by 9 bases, with 16 bases between. CDR1 and CDR2 (germline): MNHNS, SASEGT. This CDR3 region has 16 residues. The CDR3 nucleotides read TGTGCCAGCAGTGAAGTGGACCCGGGTCGTGGTTCACCCCTCCACTTT. Translating it yields CASSEVDPGRGSPLHF.

The gene calls are TRBV19 and TRBJ1-1, with 10 bases fitting TRBD1. The ends lost 5 bases at V and 2 bases at J; junction bases unmatched: 5. CDR1 is LNHDA and CDR2 is SQIVND in the germline V gene (reference sequence). This CDR3 spans 15 amino acids. The CDR3 coding sequence is TGTGCCAGTAGTCTCCGGGACAGGGGAAACACTGAAGCTTTCTTT. Protein sequence: CASSLRDRGNTEAFF.

The CDR3 nucleotides are TGCGCCAGCAGCCCTGGCGGATCACTCTCTGGGGCCAACGTCCTGACTTTC. This translates into CASSPGGSLSGANVLTF. The chain recombines TRBV5-1 with TRBJ2-6; D remains ambiguous. V lost 4 bases to trimming and J lost 0 bases, with 14 bases between them. Per germline, CDR1 SGHRS and CDR2 YFSETQ. This CDR3 region has 17 residues.